This T cell receptor beta chain is drawn from a study of blood T cell repertoires in COVID-19. In assigning cohorts, the study relied on participant-reported clinical history. Germline assignment: CDR1 SEHNR and CDR2 FQNEAQ (reference sequence). The V and J ends lost 0 bases and 4 bases respectively, with 12 bases between them. CDR3 size: 15 residues. Only in-frame clones appear in the TCRdb table, and some are missing; sequencing was by immunoSEQ multiplex PCR. In the table there are 350,000 to 400,000 clones, around 87% of which are singletons. The sequence came from a woman younger than 45 with acute COVID-19. Sequenced material: PBMCs or T cells enriched from blood (not recorded which). The V and J genes are TRBV7-9 and TRBJ1-1, with D maybe TRBD1 (5 bases). CDR3 amino acids: CASSLASMGGTEAFF. DNA of the CDR3: TGTGCCAGCAGCTTAGCCAGCATGGGGGGCACTGAAGCTTTCTTT.